The T cell receptor (beta chain) described here comes from a study of blood T cells in healthy people across ages. Each of the donors had about 9.9 milliliters of peripheral blood drawn into EDTA-treated Vacutainer tubes. Samples had at least 7 million PBMCs isolated from them. V was clipped by 0 bases and J by 11 bases, with 12 bases between them. The CDR3 runs 13 residues. Looked up from germline, CDR1 is LGHNA and CDR2 is YNFKEQ. With a J-beta primer mix and a sample-barcoded 5' primer, a second PCR ran roughly 7 to 11 cycles. TCRdb called the 5' RACE reads again in MiXCR, with one record for every CDR3 protein. The repertoire holds more than 800,000 distinct CDR3 sequences, around 28% seen once, with around 16% in the top ten. The study's findings and limits: Older age coincided with a roughly linear decline in TCR beta diversity per million T cells.

Many counts were recorded for this clonotype. Its antigen is unidentified. The chain combines TRBV4-2 with TRBJ2-3, with D possibly TRBD2 on 5 matching bases. The sequenced sample was blood. The receptor was isolated from a woman older than 75 in good health. Here the CDR3 DNA reads TGTGCCAGCAGCCAAGAGGCACGGGGTAGGCAGTATTTT. Translating it yields CASSQEARGRQYF.